Below, 11 T cell receptor beta chains from the same sample are listed, as sequenced in a study of blood T cell repertoires in COVID-19. Sequencing was performed with immunoSEQ multiplex PCR; in TCRdb, only in-frame clones are kept and a portion is missing. This table has 240,000 or so clones, roughly 91% appearing once. The sequenced sample consisted of peripheral blood. Receptor source: a woman aged 40 to 50 who had recovered from COVID-19.

In its sample, this clone was seen once. The J gene is TRBJ2-7, the V gene TRBV6-6, with a weak D call TRBD2 (7 bases). The CDR3 loop spans 15 amino acids. Germline V gives CDR1 MNHNY, CDR2 SVGAGI (reference sequence). Trimming left V 7 bases short and J 3 bases short, with 19 bases between. CDR3 loop: CASTPGPGGYYEQYV. In DNA, the CDR3 is TGTGCCAGCACCCCAGGGCCGGGGGGCTACTACGAGCAGTACGTC.

The genes are TRBV5-1 and TRBJ1-4; TRBD1 aligns across 9 bases. The junction had 2 bases not matched to a gene; V was cut back by 0 bases and J by 8 bases. Germline-derived CDR1 and CDR2 are SGHRS and YFSETQ. The CDR3 runs 14 residues. The CDR3 loop reads CASSLDRGREKLFF. For the CDR3, the DNA is TGCGCCAGCAGCTTGGACAGGGGGCGGGAAAAACTGTTTTTT.

The chain employs TRBV28 and TRBJ2-1, with no clear D. The length of the CDR3 is 12 residues. The germline CDR1 and CDR2 sequences are MDHEN and SYDVKM. Trimming pared 2 bases from V and 9 bases from J, leaving 8 bases between. CDR3 in amino acids: CASSLAHGEQFF. Written as DNA, the CDR3 is TGTGCCAGCAGTTTAGCCCACGGTGAGCAGTTCTTC.

This CDR3 is CASSPQTSGRTEQYF. The CDR3 DNA sequence: TGTGCCAGCTCACCCCAGACTAGCGGGAGGACCGAGCAGTACTTC. V usage is TRBV18 and J usage is TRBJ2-7; 13 bases match TRBD2. V shed 3 bases, J shed 6 bases, and the junction held 5 bases outside the gene matches. In germline, CDR1 is KGHSH, CDR2 LQKENI. There are 15 residues in the CDR3.

This chain links TRBV6-5 with TRBJ1-4; 10 positions match TRBD1. Germline CDR1 MNHEY, CDR2 SVGAGI. V was pared by 4 bases and J by 7 bases, with 3 bases of the junction left unmatched. The CDR3 totals 14 residues. CDR3 in amino acids: CASSSGTGVEKLFF. The CDR3, as DNA: TGTGCCAGCAGTTCCGGGACAGGGGTTGAAAAACTGTTTTTT.

The rearrangement links TRBV5-1 to TRBJ1-6, with 7 positions matching TRBD1. In germline, CDR1 is SGHRS, CDR2 YFSETQ. The CDR3 is 14 residues long. Losses at the gene ends were 6 bases for V and 10 bases for J; bases not matched to a gene: 10. In nucleotides, the CDR3 is TGCGCCAGCACCCCTCAGGGGGTAGGGTCACCCCTCCACTTT. Protein: CASTPQGVGSPLHF.

The V gene is TRBV30, the J gene TRBJ1-1; a weak D match, TRBD1 (5 bases). This CDR3 has 18 residues. Germline CDR1 reads GTSNPN; CDR2 reads SVGIG (reference sequence). Trimming removed 0 bases from V and 1 base from J, with 21 bases in between. The CDR3 coding sequence is TGTGCCTGGAGTGTAGGCGGTTTACCAGGGCGCCAGAACACTGAAGCTTTCTTT. Translating it yields CAWSVGGLPGRQNTEAFF.

As concerns this clone: This sample also contains other DNA sequences that code for the same CDR3. The rearrangement uses TRBV12-3 or TRBV12-4 and TRBJ2-7; 11 bases fit TRBD1. The CDR3 is 13 amino acids. The ends lost 6 bases at V and 6 bases at J; junction bases unmatched: 4. The CDR3 bases are TGTGCCAGCAGCCCGGGACAGGGGGGCGAGCAGTACTTC. Protein product: CASSPGQGGEQYF.

The gene calls are TRBV6-1 and TRBJ1-2; D is perhaps TRBD1 (5 bases). V lost 1 base and J lost 7, with 13 bases in between. CDR3 length: 14 amino acids. Germline V gene sequence: CDR1 MNHNS, CDR2 SASEGT. CDR3 in DNA: TGTGCCAGCAGTGAAGGGGGGGGGAGCGGTGGCTACACCTTC. It specifies CASSEGGGSGGYTF.

This chain connects TRBV18 to TRBJ1-5; a possible D gene is TRBD1 (5 bases). Trimming took off 6 bases at V and 6 bases at J, with 15 bases between the two ends. The CDR3 is 14 residues long. Germline V gene sequence: CDR1 KGHSH, CDR2 LQKENI. Here the CDR3 DNA reads TGTGCCAGCTCCCCCGGGGGGGTAAGTCAGCCCCAGCATTTT. Amino acid sequence: CASSPGGVSQPQHF. The full variable domain, in which reference TRBV18 and TRBJ1-5 provide the parts outside the CDR3, is NAGVMQNPRHLVRRRGQEARLRCSPMKGHSHVYWYRQLPEEGLKFMVYLQKENIIDESGMPKERFSAEFPKEGPSILRIQQVVRGDSAAYFCASSPGGVSQPQHFGDGTRLSIL.

This chain connects TRBV29-1 to TRBJ1-2; possibly TRBD1 for D (5 bases). Germline V gene sequence: CDR1 SQVTM, CDR2 ANQGSEA. This CDR3 has 12 amino acids. V lost 4 bases, J lost 4 bases, and 10 bases lay in between. The CDR3 DNA follows: TGCAGCGTTGGGAGGGGAGGCTATGGCTACACCTTC. This gives the protein CSVGRGGYGYTF.